The 10 T cell receptor beta chains presented below share a single source sample, sequenced in a study of cytomegalovirus exposure and HLA in healthy donors. The PCR ran on 60 Vbeta and 13 Jbeta primers. Data came from immunoSEQ multiplex PCR; TCRdb stores just in-frame clones and leaves some out. The profile shows 100,000 to 150,000 clones, roughly 80% of them singletons. The specimen sequenced was PBMCs. All receptors come from a boy younger than 18 in good health and CMV-seronegative.

V gene TRBV5-1 combines with J gene TRBJ2-7; TRBD2 agrees at 11 bases. Germline values: CDR1 SGHRS, CDR2 YFSETQ. V was clipped by 4 bases and J by 5 bases; unmatched bases: 8. The CDR3 extends over 15 amino acids. The CDR3 spells CASSPETSGTHEQYF. The DNA for the CDR3 is TGCGCCAGCAGCCCGGAGACTAGCGGGACCCACGAGCAGTACTTC.

The V gene is TRBV7-8, the J gene TRBJ2-6; D is perhaps TRBD1 (5 bases). The ends were cut back, 5 bases at V and 2 bases at J, with 10 bases in the middle. Per germline, CDR1 SGHVS and CDR2 FQNEAQ. The CDR3 spans 15 residues. CDR3 nucleotide sequence: TGTGCCAGCAGCCAATACAGGACTGGGGCCAACGTCCTGACTTTC. It is translated as CASSQYRTGANVLTF. Supplemented by reference TRBV7-8 and TRBJ2-6, the full variable domain reads GAGVSQSPRYKVAKRGQDVALRCDPISGHVSLFWYQQALGQGPEFLTYFQNEAQLDKSGLPSDRFFAERPEGSVSTLKIQRTQQEDSAVYLCASSQYRTGANVLTFGAGSRLTVL.

The V and J genes are TRBV4-2 and TRBJ2-2, with TRBD2 matching over 11 bases. The germline gives CDR1 LGHNA, CDR2 YNFKEQ. The CDR3 has 19 amino acids. Trimming removed 0 bases from V and 2 bases from J; junction bases left unmatched: 8. CDR3: CASSQEGLAELANTGELFF. The DNA of the CDR3 is TGTGCCAGCAGCCAAGAGGGACTAGCGGAACTTGCAAACACCGGGGAGCTGTTTTTT.

V gene TRBV11-3 combines with J gene TRBJ2-1; TRBD2 might be the D (6 bases). In germline, CDR1 is SGHNT, CDR2 YENEEA. CDR3 length equals 15 residues. V gave up 4 bases and J gave up 0 bases, with 10 bases separating them. In DNA, the CDR3 is TGTGCCAGCAGCTGGGCGGGATTCTCCTACAATGAGCAGTTCTTC. Translating gives CASSWAGFSYNEQFF.

The chain uses TRBV5-1 and TRBJ2-5; 7 bases align to TRBD1. The junction had 8 bases not matched to a gene; V was cut back by 1 base and J by 5 bases. This CDR3 contains 15 residues. The V gene's germline CDR1 is SGHRS and CDR2 YFSETQ. In nucleotides, the CDR3 is TGCGCCAGCAGCTTGTTTACAGGGGTAGGGGAGACCCAGTACTTC. Translating gives CASSLFTGVGETQYF.

This clone was picked up one time. J is TRBJ1-2 and V is TRBV7-9; D remains ambiguous. CDR1 is SEHNR, CDR2 FQNEAQ, per germline (reference sequence). V lost 6 bases to trimming and J lost 6 bases, with 14 bases between them. The CDR3 extends over 13 amino acids. The CDR3 spells CASRSNVRDGYTF. CDR3 DNA: TGTGCCAGCAGATCTAACGTCCGGGATGGCTACACCTTC.

The chain has TRBV19 and TRBJ2-7, with TRBD2 identical over 8 bases. CDR3 length equals 17 residues. Germline V gives CDR1 LNHDA, CDR2 SQIVND (reference sequence). V shed 5 bases, J shed 6 bases, and the junction held 18 bases outside the gene matches. CDR3 amino acids: CASSAALVALGGGEQYF. The CDR3 bases are TGTGCCAGTAGTGCGGCGCTAGTTGCCCTCGGGGGGGGCGAGCAGTACTTC.

V usage is TRBV6-4 and J usage is TRBJ1-2; D remains ambiguous. Germline CDR1 reads MRHNA; CDR2 reads SNTAGT. The CDR3 spans 13 residues. The V gene lost 0 bases and the J gene lost 7 bases, with 9 bases spanning the gap. CDR3 sequence: CASSDSTARGYTF. The CDR3 region has the DNA TGTGCCAGCAGTGACTCGACTGCCCGTGGCTACACCTTC.

This clone turned up a few times. This chain connects TRBV6-6 to TRBJ1-2; D call uncertain. Trimming stripped 0 bases from V and 7 bases from J, with 15 bases between. Germline values: CDR1 MNHNY, CDR2 SVGAGI (reference sequence). There are 15 residues in the CDR3. CDR3 in amino acids: CASSYSGGSGFGYTF. As DNA, the CDR3 is TGTGCCAGCAGTTACTCAGGAGGGTCGGGCTTTGGCTACACCTTC.

The chain is built from TRBV19 and TRBJ2-1; 8 positions agree with TRBD2. The CDR3 covers 17 residues. V lost 6 bases and J lost 5; bases outside the gene matches: 15. Germline lookup yields CDR1 LNHDA and CDR2 SQIVND (reference sequence). CDR3 bases: TGTGCCAGTAGCCACTCTTTACTAGCGGAGGGAAACAATGAGCAGTTCTTC. Translated, it gives CASSHSLLAEGNNEQFF.